This T cell receptor beta chain comes out of a study of T cells after yellow fever vaccination. Whole-study findings and limits: A weaker but faster secondary response was observed, peaking on day 5 versus 15. Reappearance after the booster was seen for most primary-vaccination clones, at more than 95% CD4 and less than 90% CD8.

This clonotype was seen a few times. Its antigen is not known. The V gene lost 2 bases and the J gene lost 6 bases, with 14 bases spanning the gap. Germline CDR1 and CDR2: GTSNPN and SVGIG (reference sequence). The CDR3 is made up of 13 amino acids. MiXCR, run by TCRdb on the 5' RACE reads, gives a single entry per CDR3 protein. The profile shows 200,000 to 300,000 distinct CDR3 sequences, roughly 6.2% of them singletons. The V and J genes are TRBV30 and TRBJ2-7, with D possibly TRBD1 on 6 matching bases. This receptor was taken from a man aged 25-45 years who received the YFV17D yellow fever vaccine. The source material was CD4+ T cells sorted from PBMCs, sampled on the day of the yellow fever booster vaccination. The CDR3 DNA is TGTGCCTGGAGTAGAGTTTCAGGGGCCGAGCAGTACTTC. It specifies CAWSRVSGAEQYF.